The source of this T cell receptor beta chain is a study of CD8 T cells in Susac syndrome. A quantity of roughly 0.5 to 1 ug RNA underwent reverse transcription using random hexamers. Across 54 Vbeta and 13 Jbeta, immunoSEQ multiplex PCR amplified TCR beta CDR3. TCRdb used MiXCR to reprocess the immunoSEQ multiplex PCR reads, holding one entry per CDR3 protein. The profile shows 300,000 or so distinct CDR3 sequences, roughly 94% of them singletons. The germline gives CDR1 MNHNS, CDR2 SASEGT. The CDR3 totals 14 residues. Trimming pared 10 bases from V and 7 bases from J, leaving 20 bases between. The chain joins TRBV6-1 to TRBJ1-5, with D hard to call. The TCR originated in a human donor with multiple sclerosis. Sequencing was carried out using CD4+ T cells from PBMCs. DNA of the CDR3: TGTGCCACCCAAGCCGGGTCCCTCGACCAGCCCCAGCATTTT. Its protein product is CATQAGSLDQPQHF.